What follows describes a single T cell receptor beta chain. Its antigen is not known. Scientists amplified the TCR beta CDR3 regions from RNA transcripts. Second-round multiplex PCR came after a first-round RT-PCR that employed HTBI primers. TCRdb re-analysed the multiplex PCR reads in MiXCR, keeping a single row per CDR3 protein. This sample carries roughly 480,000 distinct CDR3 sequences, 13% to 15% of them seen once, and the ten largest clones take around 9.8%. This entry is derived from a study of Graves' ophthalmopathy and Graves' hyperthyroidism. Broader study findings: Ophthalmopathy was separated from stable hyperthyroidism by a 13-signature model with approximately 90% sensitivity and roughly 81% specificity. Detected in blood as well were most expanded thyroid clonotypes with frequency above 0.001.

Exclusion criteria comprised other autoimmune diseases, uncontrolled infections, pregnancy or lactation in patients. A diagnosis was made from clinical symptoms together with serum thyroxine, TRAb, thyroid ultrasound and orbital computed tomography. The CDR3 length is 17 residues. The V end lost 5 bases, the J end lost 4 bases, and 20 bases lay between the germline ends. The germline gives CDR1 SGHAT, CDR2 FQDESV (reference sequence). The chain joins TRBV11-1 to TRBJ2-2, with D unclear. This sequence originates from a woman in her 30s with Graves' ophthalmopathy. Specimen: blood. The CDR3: CASSRIGQLTGTGELFF. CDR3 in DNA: TGTGCCAGCAGCCGAATTGGGCAATTGACGGGCACCGGGGAGCTGTTTTTT.